This T cell receptor beta chain was identified during a study of T cell responses to AZD1222 COVID-19 vaccine. Study conclusions and caveats: Donor demographics were predominantly white British with a female majority; clonal diversity may be underestimated. No repertoire was sampled before or during the peak T cell response, only after it.

About this clone itself: The antigen is unknown.

The germline CDR1 and CDR2 sequences are SGDLS and YYNGEE. V shed 0 bases and J shed 0 bases, with 9 bases lying between them. The CDR3 spans 15 residues. Clones were sequenced by immunoSEQ multiplex PCR, and TCRdb holds only the in-frame ones, with some missing. The repertoire holds around 87,000 clones, with 80% to 90% as singletons. The sequence derives from an adult who received the AZD1222 COVID-19 vaccine. The source material was peripheral blood, sampled 28 days after the second AZD1222 dose. The rearrangement links TRBV9 to TRBJ1-1, with a possible D match to TRBD1 (5 bases). The CDR3 DNA reads as TGTGCCAGCAGCGTAGATGCGGGACTGAACACTGAAGCTTTCTTT. This codes for CASSVDAGLNTEAFF.